A single sample is the source of the 24 T cell receptor beta chains below, sequenced in a study of T-cell reconstitution after alpha-beta-depleted transplantation in children. Unique molecular identifiers were incorporated when the TCRbeta library was constructed. Using its own MiXCR run on the PCR reads, TCRdb lists one record per CDR3 protein. In the table there are about 500,000 distinct CDR3 sequences, less than 35% of which are singletons. The sample here was PBMCs from the stem cell graft donor, taken from the stem cell graft. These receptor sequences come from a human donor who donated a stem cell graft to a child with aplastic anemia.

The CDR3 sequence: CASSYSYPSGRQKYYNEQFF. CDR3 sequence (DNA): TGTGCCAGCAGTTACTCGTATCCTAGCGGGAGGCAGAAGTACTACAATGAGCAGTTCTTC. This chain connects TRBV6-2 or TRBV6-3 to TRBJ2-1, with TRBD2 matching 11 bases. CDR3 size: 20 residues. Germline CDR1 reads MNHEY; CDR2 reads SVGEGT. With V trimmed by 0 bases and J by 3 bases, 13 bases remained unmatched.

Only a few counts were recorded for this clonotype. The chain recombines TRBV20-1 with TRBJ2-3, with 9 bases identical to TRBD2. With V trimmed by 1 base and J by 8 bases, 10 bases remained unmatched. The CDR3 extends over 15 amino acids. Germline V gene lookup returns CDR1 DFQATT and CDR2 SNEGSKA (reference sequence). CDR3 region: CSARAIAGELSTQYF. Here the CDR3 DNA reads TGCAGTGCTAGAGCTATAGCGGGAGAACTGAGTACGCAGTATTTT.

In its sample, this clonotype was seen a few times. This chain joins TRBV20-1 and TRBJ1-2; TRBD1 is a possible D gene (5 bases). V was pared by 2 bases and J by 3 bases, with 19 bases between. Germline assignment: CDR1 DFQATT and CDR2 SNEGSKA (reference sequence). The CDR3 extends over 16 amino acids. CDR3 nucleotide sequence: TGCAGTGCTAGAATCGACAGTCCCTGGACGGACTATGGCTACACCTTC. Its translation is CSARIDSPWTDYGYTF.

This sequence joins TRBV18 and TRBJ1-2; D perhaps matches TRBD1 (5 bases). The CDR3 runs 12 residues. CDR1 is KGHSH, CDR2 LQKENI, per germline. Trimming cost V 3 bases and J 8 bases, with 10 bases left between them. DNA of the CDR3: TGTGCCAGCTCACCTACCGGGGACGGCTACACCTTC. As protein: CASSPTGDGYTF.

This clonotype was detected only a few times. The CDR3 region is CASSIDQGHTYNEQFF. Written as DNA, the CDR3 is TGTGCCAGTAGTATAGATCAGGGCCACACGTACAATGAGCAGTTCTTC. This chain joins TRBV19 and TRBJ2-1, with a weak D call TRBD1 (5 bases). The CDR3 is 16 amino acids. The germline CDR1 and CDR2 sequences are LNHDA and SQIVND (reference sequence). V was shortened by 0 bases and J by 4 bases, with 13 bases between the two germline ends.

The table lists this clonotype with a few counts. This sequence joins TRBV12-3 or TRBV12-4 and TRBJ2-2; D not resolved. The V end was cut by 5 bases, the J end by 6 bases, with 10 bases between. This CDR3 region has 13 residues. The DNA for the CDR3 is TGTGCCAGCAGTCCTCCGCTCCCCGGGGAGCTGTTTTTT. Protein product: CASSPPLPGELFF.

The gene calls are TRBV29-1 and TRBJ1-4; D unclear. Trimming removed 6 bases from V and 0 bases from J, with 20 bases in between. The CDR3 has 17 amino acids. The germline V gene has CDR1 SQVTM and CDR2 ANQGSEA. As DNA, the CDR3 is TGCAGCGTAGCAGAGTTCTGGGGTGAGGCAACTAATGAAAAACTGTTTTTT. The encoded protein is CSVAEFWGEATNEKLFF.

This clonotype was detected only a few times. V is TRBV3-1 and J is TRBJ1-6; the D is unclear. The germline V gene has CDR1 LGHDT and CDR2 YNNKEL (reference sequence). Trimming shortened V by 0 bases and J by 8 bases, and 14 bases separated the two germline ends. The CDR3 has 16 residues. CDR3 protein: CASSQDLGRLDSPLHF. The CDR3 region has the DNA TGTGCCAGCAGCCAAGATCTCGGCAGACTGGATTCACCCCTCCACTTT.

The genes are TRBV25-1 and TRBJ2-5; D gene uncertain. Germline loops: CDR1 MGHDK, CDR2 SYGVNS. The CDR3 loop spans 14 amino acids. Between the trimmed V and J ends, which lost 4 bases and 5 bases, there was a span of 14 bases. In DNA form, the CDR3 reads TGTGCCAGCAGTGCATGGACCTCCCAGGAGACCCAGTACTTC. The encoded protein is CASSAWTSQETQYF.

The chain carries TRBV19 and TRBJ1-1, with no clear D. V lost 2 bases to trimming and J lost 6 bases, with 10 bases between them. The germline gives CDR1 LNHDA, CDR2 SQIVND (reference sequence). The CDR3 has 13 amino acids. CDR3 sequence (DNA): TGTGCCAGTAGTATACACGCAGGACCTGAAGCTTTCTTT. It is translated as CASSIHAGPEAFF.

The rearrangement links TRBV5-8 to TRBJ1-5, with D possibly TRBD1 on 6 matching bases. Between the trimmed V and J ends, which lost 0 bases and 11 bases, there was a span of 18 bases. CDR1 SGHTS and CDR2 YDEGEE come from the germline V gene. The CDR3 loop spans 15 amino acids. CDR3 nucleotide sequence: TGTGCCAGCAGCTTGGGAAAGAGCAGGGGAAGGTCCCAGCATTTT. Translation: CASSLGKSRGRSQHF.

The chain carries TRBV10-3 and TRBJ2-2; D not resolved. V lost 2 bases, J lost 4 bases, and 11 bases lay in between. In germline, CDR1 is ENHRY, CDR2 SYGVKD. The CDR3 consists of 15 residues. CDR3 DNA sequence: TGTGCCATCAGTGAGAATCAGGACCTCACCGGGGAGCTGTTTTTT. It encodes CAISENQDLTGELFF.

The chain has TRBV6-2 or TRBV6-3 and TRBJ2-7, with 10 bases lining up with TRBD2. CDR3 length: 15 amino acids. After removal of 5 bases from V and 3 bases from J, the junction contained 7 bases not matched to a gene. Per germline, CDR1 MNHEY and CDR2 SVGEGT. CDR3 DNA sequence: TGTGCCAGCAGTAAACTAGCGGGATGTATCTACGAGCAGTACTTC. Translating gives CASSKLAGCIYEQYF.

The CDR3 loop reads CASSLSLGLINEQFF. CDR3 DNA sequence: TGCGCCAGCAGCTTATCCCTGGGACTCATCAATGAGCAGTTCTTC. The chain joins TRBV5-1 to TRBJ2-1; D may be TRBD2 (6 bases). Between the trimmed V and J ends, which lost 2 bases and 6 bases, there was a span of 15 bases. Per germline, CDR1 SGHRS and CDR2 YFSETQ. The CDR3 loop spans 15 amino acids.

The V gene is TRBV7-6, the J gene TRBJ2-1; D gene ambiguous. Germline CDR1 and CDR2: SGHVS and FNYEAQ. The CDR3 loop spans 16 amino acids. The V and J ends lost 5 bases and 4 bases respectively, with 18 bases between them. This CDR3 is CASSPSRILSYNEQFF. The CDR3, as DNA: TGTGCCAGCAGCCCCAGCAGGATACTGTCATACAATGAGCAGTTCTTC.

This clonotype was picked up a small number of times. This chain uses TRBV29-1 with TRBJ2-1; TRBD2 matches 11 bases. V shed 7 bases, J shed 2 bases, and the junction held 7 bases outside the gene matches. Germline CDR1 is SQVTM and CDR2 is ANQGSEA. CDR3 length equals 15 residues. The CDR3 sequence is CSAAGTSGTYNEQFF. CDR3 coding DNA: TGCAGCGCGGCCGGGACTAGCGGAACCTACAATGAGCAGTTCTTC.

This chain uses TRBV5-1 with TRBJ2-1, with 11 positions matching TRBD2. Germline trimming cut 5 bases from V and 8 bases from J; bases unmatched to any gene: 12. The CDR3 covers 16 residues. Germline CDR1 and CDR2: SGHRS and YFSETQ. CDR3 sequence: CASSYIISGRADEQFF. The CDR3 coding sequence is TGCGCCAGCAGTTACATAATTAGCGGGAGGGCCGATGAGCAGTTCTTC.

This clonotype appeared a few times. The gene calls are TRBV6-1 and TRBJ2-7; 9 bases fit TRBD1. The length of the CDR3 is 14 residues. Per germline, CDR1 MNHNS and CDR2 SASEGT. Trimming cost V 3 bases and J 6 bases; bases outside gene matches: 6. The chain's CDR3 is CASSDWTGEFEQYF. The CDR3 region has the DNA TGTGCCAGCAGTGATTGGACAGGGGAATTCGAGCAGTACTTC.

This clonotype has just a few counts. The V and J genes are TRBV7-2 and TRBJ1-1; tentative D call: TRBD1 (5 bases). The CDR3 sequence is 15 residues long. CDR1 is SGHTA, CDR2 FQGNSA, per germline. Trimming took off 5 bases at V and 1 base at J, with 14 bases between the two ends. The CDR3 DNA follows: TGTGCCAGCAGCCGAGGAGGGGCCAAGAACACTGAAGCTTTCTTT. Translation gives CASSRGGAKNTEAFF.

The chain carries TRBV11-2 and TRBJ2-1; the match to TRBD2 covers 12 bases. Per germline, CDR1 SGHAT and CDR2 FQNNGV. This CDR3 region has 14 residues. Trimming at V came to 8 bases and at J to 4 bases, leaving 3 bases not matched to a gene. The CDR3 loop reads CASVGTSGYNEQFF. In DNA form, the CDR3 reads TGTGCCAGCGTGGGGACTAGCGGGTACAATGAGCAGTTCTTC.

The count of this clonotype is one. The chain has TRBV29-1 and TRBJ1-4, with unresolved D. The CDR3 has 10 residues. Germline V gene lookup returns CDR1 SQVTM and CDR2 ANQGSEA. Trimming cost V 4 bases and J 8 bases, with 5 bases left between them. CDR3 coding DNA: TGCAGCGTTGGAGAGGAAAAACTGTTTTTT. The encoded protein is CSVGEEKLFF.

This CDR3 reads CASSEQAIGSGADTQYF. In DNA form, the CDR3 reads TGTGCCAGCAGCGAACAAGCCATCGGCTCAGGGGCAGATACGCAGTATTTT. The gene calls are TRBV9 and TRBJ2-3; D is perhaps TRBD1 (6 bases). V dropped 3 bases and J dropped 4 bases, with 21 bases sitting between them. The V gene's germline CDR1 is SGDLS and CDR2 YYNGEE. This CDR3 region has 17 residues.

This sequence joins TRBV15 and TRBJ1-5; D uncertain. CDR3 length equals 18 residues. The ends were cut back, 3 bases at V and 0 bases at J, with 18 bases in the middle. The germline gives CDR1 LNHNV, CDR2 YYDKDF (reference sequence). The CDR3 bases are TGTGCCACCAGCAGGGACCTTGGGCAGACTTATAGCAATCAGCCCCAGCATTTT. Translating it yields CATSRDLGQTYSNQPQHF.

A few counts support this clonotype. The J gene is TRBJ2-3, the V gene TRBV5-1; D might be TRBD1 (5 bases). V lost 3 bases, J lost 0 bases, and 8 bases lay in between. Germline CDR1 SGHRS, CDR2 YFSETQ. The CDR3 spans 14 residues. CDR3 nucleotide sequence: TGCGCCAGCAGCTCGACAGCCAGCACAGATACGCAGTATTTT. Amino acids: CASSSTASTDTQYF.